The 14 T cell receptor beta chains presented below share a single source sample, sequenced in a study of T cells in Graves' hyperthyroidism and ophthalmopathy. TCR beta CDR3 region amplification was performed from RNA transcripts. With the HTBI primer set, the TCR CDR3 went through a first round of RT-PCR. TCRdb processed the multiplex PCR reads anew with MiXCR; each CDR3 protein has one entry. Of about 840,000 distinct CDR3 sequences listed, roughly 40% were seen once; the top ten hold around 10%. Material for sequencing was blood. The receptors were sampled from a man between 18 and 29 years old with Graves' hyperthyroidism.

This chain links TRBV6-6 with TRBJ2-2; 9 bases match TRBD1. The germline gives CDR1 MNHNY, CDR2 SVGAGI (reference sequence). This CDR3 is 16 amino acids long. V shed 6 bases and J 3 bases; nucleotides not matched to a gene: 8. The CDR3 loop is CASSRLTGGDTGELFF. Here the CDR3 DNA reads TGTGCCAGCAGCCGCCTGACAGGGGGTGACACCGGGGAGCTGTTTTTT.

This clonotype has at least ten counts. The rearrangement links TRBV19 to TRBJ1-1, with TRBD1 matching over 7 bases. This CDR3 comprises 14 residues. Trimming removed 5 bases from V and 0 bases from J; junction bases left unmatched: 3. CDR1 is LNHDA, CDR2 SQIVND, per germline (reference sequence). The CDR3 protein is CASSVTGVNTEAFF. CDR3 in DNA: TGTGCCAGTAGTGTCACAGGGGTGAACACTGAAGCTTTCTTT.

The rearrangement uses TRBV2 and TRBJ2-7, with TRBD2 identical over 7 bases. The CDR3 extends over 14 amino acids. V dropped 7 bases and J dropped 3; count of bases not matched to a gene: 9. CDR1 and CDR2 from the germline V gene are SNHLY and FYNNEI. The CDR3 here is CASTLEPGGYEQYF. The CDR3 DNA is TGTGCCAGCACCCTAGAACCGGGGGGCTACGAGCAGTACTTC.

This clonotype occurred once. CDR3: CASSYREGQETQYF. In DNA form, the CDR3 reads TGTGCCAGCAGTTACAGGGAAGGCCAAGAGACCCAGTACTTC. The rearrangement links TRBV12-3 or TRBV12-4 to TRBJ2-5; D perhaps matches TRBD1 (6 bases). V was clipped by 4 bases and J by 1 base, with 10 bases between them. The CDR3 runs 14 residues.

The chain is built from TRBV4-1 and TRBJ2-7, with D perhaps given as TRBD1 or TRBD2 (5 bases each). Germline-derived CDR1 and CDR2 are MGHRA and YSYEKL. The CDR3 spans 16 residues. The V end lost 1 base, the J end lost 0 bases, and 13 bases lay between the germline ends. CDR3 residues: CASSQAHRDGSYEQYF. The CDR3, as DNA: TGCGCCAGCAGCCAAGCTCATCGGGACGGCTCCTACGAGCAGTACTTC.

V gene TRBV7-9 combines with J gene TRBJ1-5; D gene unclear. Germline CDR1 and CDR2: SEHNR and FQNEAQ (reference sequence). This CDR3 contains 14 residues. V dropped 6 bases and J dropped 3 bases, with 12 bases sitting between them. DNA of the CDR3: TGTGCCAGCAGTTATGATGGGTTCAATCAGCCCCAGCATTTT. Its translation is CASSYDGFNQPQHF. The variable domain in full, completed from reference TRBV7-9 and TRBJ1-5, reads DTGVSQNPRHKITKRGQNVTFRCDPISEHNRLYWYRQTLGQGPEFLTYFQNEAQLEKSRLLSDRFSAERPKGSFSTLEIQRTEQGDSAMYLCASSYDGFNQPQHFGDGTRLSIL.

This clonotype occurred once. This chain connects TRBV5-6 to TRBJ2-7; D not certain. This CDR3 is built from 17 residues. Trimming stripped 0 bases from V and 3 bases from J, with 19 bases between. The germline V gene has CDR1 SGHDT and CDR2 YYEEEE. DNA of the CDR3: TGTGCCAGCAGCTTGGCTCTAGGTCCCCACATTTACTACGAGCAGTACTTC. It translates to CASSLALGPHIYYEQYF.

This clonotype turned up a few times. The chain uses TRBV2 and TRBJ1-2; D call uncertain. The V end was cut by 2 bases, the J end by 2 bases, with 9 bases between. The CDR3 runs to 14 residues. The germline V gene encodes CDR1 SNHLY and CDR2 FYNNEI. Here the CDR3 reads CASSEIAVNYGYTF. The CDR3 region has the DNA TGTGCCAGCAGTGAAATTGCCGTGAACTATGGCTACACCTTC. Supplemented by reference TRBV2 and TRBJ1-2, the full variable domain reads EPEVTQTPSHQVTQMGQEVILRCVPISNHLYFYWYRQILGQKVEFLVSFYNNEISEKSEIFDDQFSVERPDGSNFTLKIRSTKLEDSAMYFCASSEIAVNYGYTFGSGTRLTVV.

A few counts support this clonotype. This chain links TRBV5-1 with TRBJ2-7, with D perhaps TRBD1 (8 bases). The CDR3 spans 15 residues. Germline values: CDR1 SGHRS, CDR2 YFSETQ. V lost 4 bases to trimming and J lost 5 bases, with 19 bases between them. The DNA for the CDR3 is TGCGCCAGCAGCGGAGGACAGGGAGGGTCTCACGAGCAGTACTTC. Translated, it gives CASSGGQGGSHEQYF.

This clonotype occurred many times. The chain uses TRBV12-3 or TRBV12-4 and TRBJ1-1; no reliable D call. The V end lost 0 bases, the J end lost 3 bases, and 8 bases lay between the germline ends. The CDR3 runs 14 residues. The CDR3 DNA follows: TGTGCCAGCAGTTTAGCCATCGGGCACACTGAAGCTTTCTTT. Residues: CASSLAIGHTEAFF.

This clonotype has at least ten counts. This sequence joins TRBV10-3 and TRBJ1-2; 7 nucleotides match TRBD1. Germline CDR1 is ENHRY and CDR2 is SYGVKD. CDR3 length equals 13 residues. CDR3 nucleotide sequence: TGTGCTTTGGGGAAACAGGGGTCCTATGGCTACACCTTC. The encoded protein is CALGKQGSYGYTF.

CDR3 bases: TGCGCCAGCAGCCAAGAAGACGGCCCCTACGAGCAGTACTTC. The encoded protein is CASSQEDGPYEQYF. The rearrangement links TRBV4-3 to TRBJ2-7, with D unclear. Germline assignment: CDR1 LGHNA and CDR2 YSLEER. The CDR3 extends over 14 amino acids. V dropped 0 bases and J dropped 2 bases, with 8 bases sitting between them.

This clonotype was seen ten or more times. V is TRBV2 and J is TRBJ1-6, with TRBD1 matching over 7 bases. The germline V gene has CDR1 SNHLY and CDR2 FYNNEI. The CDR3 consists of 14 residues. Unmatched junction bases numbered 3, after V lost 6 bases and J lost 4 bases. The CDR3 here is CASRMTGYNSPLHF. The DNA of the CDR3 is TGTGCCAGCAGGATGACAGGGTATAATTCACCCCTCCACTTT.

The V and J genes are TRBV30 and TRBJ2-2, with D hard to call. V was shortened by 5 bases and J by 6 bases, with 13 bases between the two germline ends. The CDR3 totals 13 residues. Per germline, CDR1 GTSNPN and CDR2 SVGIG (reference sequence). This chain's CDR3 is CAWGPSTSGELFF. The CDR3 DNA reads TGTGCCTGGGGCCCGTCCACGTCCGGGGAGCTGTTTTTT.